The source of this TCR beta chain is a study of vaccination and CD4 T cells after COVID-19. Once obtained from cultured CD4+ T cells, the DNA was sequenced using the Oncomine TCR Beta short-read assay. TCRdb re-derived calls from the PCR reads in MiXCR, one entry per CDR3 protein. Of about 15,000 distinct CDR3 sequences listed, less than 75% are singletons. Comment on this clonotype: The antigen is undetermined.

As for treatment: approximately 9-day PBMC culture with coronavirus spike peptide pools or control peptides (ViraFEST assay). The CDR3 totals 15 residues. The V end lost 5 bases, the J end lost 1 base, and 14 bases lay between the germline ends. Germline-derived CDR1 and CDR2 are MNHEY and SMNVEV (reference sequence). Sample: CD4+ T cells from blood, cultured in vitro. The TCR sequence derives from a human donor who had recovered from COVID-19. The chain couples TRBV27 to TRBJ1-1; D ambiguous. CDR3 DNA: TGTGCCAGCAGTCGGCAGGTCCGGAAGAACACTGAAGCTTTCTTT. It is translated as CASSRQVRKNTEAFF.